A single sample gave rise to the 9 T cell receptor beta chains below, sequenced in a study of shared clonotypes between healthy human individuals. Method: immunoSEQ multiplex PCR; TCRdb's copy keeps in-frame clones and lacks some. Of 850,000 to 1,100,000 clones listed, approximately 77% were seen once; the top ten hold approximately 0.95%. What was sequenced was memory CD4+ T cells from PBMCs. Indicated subset: CD45RA-negative fraction. The receptors come from a man between 18 and 35 years old in good health. Some clones in this sample may be carry-over from other donors' samples.

This rearrangement joins TRBV2 to TRBJ2-1; unclear D gene. V gave up 1 base and J gave up 0 bases, with 4 bases separating them. CDR1 is SNHLY, CDR2 FYNNEI, per germline. The CDR3 has 14 amino acids. The CDR3 is CASSEGGSYNEQFF. In DNA form, the CDR3 reads TGTGCCAGCAGTGAAGGGGGCTCCTACAATGAGCAGTTCTTC.

This clone was counted once. This specimen includes other DNA sequences encoding the same CDR3. The chain carries TRBV5-1 and TRBJ1-5; D unclear. V was clipped by 0 bases and J by 5 bases, with 9 bases between them. Germline CDR1 SGHRS, CDR2 YFSETQ. The CDR3 runs 14 residues. The CDR3 DNA reads TGCGCCAGCAGCTTGGACGGTGGGGATCAGCCCCAGCATTTT. Translating it yields CASSLDGGDQPQHF.

The chain has TRBV5-8 and TRBJ2-3, with unresolved D. The germline V gene has CDR1 SGHTS and CDR2 YDEGEE. The CDR3 covers 15 residues. V was clipped by 1 base and J by 3 bases, with 12 bases between them. The CDR3 DNA sequence: TGTGCCAGCAGCTTGCAAACCAAGCTTACAGATACGCAGTATTTT. As protein: CASSLQTKLTDTQYF.

In the case of this clone: Distinct nucleotide sequences in the sample also encode this CDR3. This rearrangement joins TRBV29-1 to TRBJ2-7, with D possibly TRBD2 on 5 matching bases. Looked up from germline, CDR1 is SQVTM and CDR2 is ANQGSEA. CDR3 length equals 12 residues. The V end lost 6 bases, the J end lost 2 bases, and 11 bases lay between the germline ends. The CDR3 DNA follows: TGCAGCGTCGAGGACTCGACCTACGAGCAGTACTTC. Protein sequence: CSVEDSTYEQYF.

This rearrangement joins TRBV7-7 to TRBJ2-5; 8 nucleotides agree with TRBD2. This CDR3 spans 14 amino acids. V gave up 4 bases and J gave up 5 bases; unmatched junction bases: 6. The germline V gene has CDR1 SSHAT and CDR2 FNYEAQ (reference sequence). This chain's CDR3 is CASSSGRGPETQYF. The CDR3 DNA is TGTGCCAGCAGCTCCGGGAGGGGCCCGGAGACCCAGTACTTC.

This clone showed up many times. This sequence joins TRBV7-3 and TRBJ2-2; 14 nucleotides match TRBD2. CDR3 size: 17 residues. After removal of 5 bases from V and 7 bases from J, the junction contained 9 bases not matched to a gene. Germline V gene data show CDR1 as SGHTA and CDR2 as FQGTGA. The CDR3 spells CASSRTGTSGSGGELFF. DNA of the CDR3: TGTGCCAGCAGCCGGACCGGGACTAGCGGGAGTGGCGGGGAGCTGTTTTTT.

The table lists this clone with a count of one. This rearrangement joins TRBV28 to TRBJ1-1; TRBD1 aligns across 9 bases. Germline CDR1 and CDR2: MDHEN and SYDVKM. The CDR3 length is 16 residues. With 3 bases clipped from V and 1 base from J, the junction kept 6 bases outside the gene matches. The CDR3 DNA reads TGTGCCAGCAGTTTGGCTCCGGGACAGGGGAACACTGAAGCTTTCTTT. This gives the protein CASSLAPGQGNTEAFF.

V is TRBV10-2 and J is TRBJ1-2; 8 bases are a match to TRBD1. This CDR3 is built from 14 residues. In germline, CDR1 is WSHSY, CDR2 SAAADI. The V and J ends lost 3 bases and 4 bases, in that order; junction bases with no gene match: 4. CDR3 sequence reads: CASSEGQGPYGYTF. The CDR3 nucleotides are TGCGCCAGCAGTGAAGGACAGGGTCCCTATGGCTACACCTTC.

A few counts support this clone. The chain employs TRBV6-5 and TRBJ1-2; 7 bases line up with TRBD1. This CDR3 comprises 13 residues. Germline CDR1 is MNHEY and CDR2 is SVGAGI. Losses at the gene ends were 6 bases for V and 3 bases for J; bases not matched to a gene: 4. The CDR3 sequence is CASRTGQHYGYTF. The CDR3 DNA reads as TGTGCCAGCAGGACGGGACAGCACTATGGCTACACCTTC.